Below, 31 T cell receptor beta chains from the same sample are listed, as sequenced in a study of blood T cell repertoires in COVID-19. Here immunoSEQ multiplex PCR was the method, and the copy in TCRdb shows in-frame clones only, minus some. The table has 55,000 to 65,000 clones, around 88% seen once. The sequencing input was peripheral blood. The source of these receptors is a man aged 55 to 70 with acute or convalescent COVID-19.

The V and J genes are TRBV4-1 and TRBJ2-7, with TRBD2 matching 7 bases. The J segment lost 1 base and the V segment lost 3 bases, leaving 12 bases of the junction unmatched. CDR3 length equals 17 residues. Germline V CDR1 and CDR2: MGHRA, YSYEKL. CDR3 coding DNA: TGCGCCAGCAGCCATCCCCTTCGGGGCGGGGGTTCCTACGAGCAGTACTTC. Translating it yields CASSHPLRGGGSYEQYF.

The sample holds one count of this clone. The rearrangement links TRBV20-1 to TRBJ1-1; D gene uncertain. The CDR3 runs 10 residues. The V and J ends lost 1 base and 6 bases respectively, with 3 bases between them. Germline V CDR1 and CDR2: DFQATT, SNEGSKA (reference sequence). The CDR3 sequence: CSARVAEAFF. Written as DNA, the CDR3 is TGCAGTGCTAGAGTCGCTGAAGCTTTCTTT.

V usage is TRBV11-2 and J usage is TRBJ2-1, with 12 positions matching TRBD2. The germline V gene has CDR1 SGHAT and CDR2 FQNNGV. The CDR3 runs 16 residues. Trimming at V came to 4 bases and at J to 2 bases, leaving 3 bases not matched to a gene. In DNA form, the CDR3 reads TGTGCCAGCAGCTACCCTAGCGGGAGGGCCTACAATGAGCAGTTCTTC. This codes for CASSYPSGRAYNEQFF. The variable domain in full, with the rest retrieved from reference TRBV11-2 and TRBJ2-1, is EAGVAQSPRYKIIEKRQSVAFWCNPISGHATLYWYQQILGQGPKLLIQFQNNGVVDDSQLPKDRFSAERLKGVDSTLKIQPAKLEDSAVYLCASSYPSGRAYNEQFFGPGTRLTVL.

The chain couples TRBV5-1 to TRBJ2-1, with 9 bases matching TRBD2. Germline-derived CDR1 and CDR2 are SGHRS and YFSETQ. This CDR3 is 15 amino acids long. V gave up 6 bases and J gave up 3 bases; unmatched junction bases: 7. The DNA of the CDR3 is TGCGCCAGCACACAACGGACTAGCGACTACAATGAGCAGTTCTTC. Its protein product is CASTQRTSDYNEQFF.

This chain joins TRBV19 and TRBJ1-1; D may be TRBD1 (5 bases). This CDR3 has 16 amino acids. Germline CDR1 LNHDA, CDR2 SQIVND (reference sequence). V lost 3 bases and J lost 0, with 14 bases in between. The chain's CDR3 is CASSIAPTEMNTEAFF. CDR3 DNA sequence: TGTGCCAGTAGTATTGCCCCGACAGAGATGAACACTGAAGCTTTCTTT.

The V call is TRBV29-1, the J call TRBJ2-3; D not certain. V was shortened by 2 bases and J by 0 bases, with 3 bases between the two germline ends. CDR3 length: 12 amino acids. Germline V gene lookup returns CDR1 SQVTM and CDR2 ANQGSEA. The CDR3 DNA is TGCAGCGTTGAACCTAGCACAGATACGCAGTATTTT. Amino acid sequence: CSVEPSTDTQYF.

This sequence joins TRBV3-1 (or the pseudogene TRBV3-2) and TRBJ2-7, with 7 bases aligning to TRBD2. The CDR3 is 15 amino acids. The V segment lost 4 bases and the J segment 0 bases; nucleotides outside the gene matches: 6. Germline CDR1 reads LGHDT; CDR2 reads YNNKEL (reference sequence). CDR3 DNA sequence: TGTGCCAGCAGCCCTAGCGGTTTGAGCTCCTACGAGCAGTACTTC. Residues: CASSPSGLSSYEQYF.

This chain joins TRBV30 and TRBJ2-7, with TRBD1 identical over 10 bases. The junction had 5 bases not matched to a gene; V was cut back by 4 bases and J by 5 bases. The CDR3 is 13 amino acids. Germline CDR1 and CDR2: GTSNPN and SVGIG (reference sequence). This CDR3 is CAWTRQGADEQYF. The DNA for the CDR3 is TGTGCCTGGACCCGACAGGGGGCGGACGAGCAGTACTTC. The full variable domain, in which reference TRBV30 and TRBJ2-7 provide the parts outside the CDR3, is SQTIHQWPATLVQPVGSPLSLECTVEGTSNPNLYWYRQAAGRGLQLLFYSVGIGQISSEVPQNLSASRPQDRQFILSSKKLLLSDSGFYLCAWTRQGADEQYFGPGTRLTVT.

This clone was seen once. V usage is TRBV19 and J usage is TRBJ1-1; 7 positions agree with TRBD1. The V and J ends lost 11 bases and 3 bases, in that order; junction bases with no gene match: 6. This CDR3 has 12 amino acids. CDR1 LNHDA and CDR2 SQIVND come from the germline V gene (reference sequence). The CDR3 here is CARPTGDTEAFF. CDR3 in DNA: TGTGCCCGACCTACAGGGGACACTGAAGCTTTCTTT.

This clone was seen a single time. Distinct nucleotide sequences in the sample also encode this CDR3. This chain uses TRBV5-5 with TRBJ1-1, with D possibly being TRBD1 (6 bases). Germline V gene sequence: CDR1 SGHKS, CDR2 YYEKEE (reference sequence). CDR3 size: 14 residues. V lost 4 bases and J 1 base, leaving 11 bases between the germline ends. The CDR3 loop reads CASSLGQSNTEAFF. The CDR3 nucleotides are TGTGCCAGCAGCCTAGGACAGTCGAACACTGAAGCTTTCTTT.

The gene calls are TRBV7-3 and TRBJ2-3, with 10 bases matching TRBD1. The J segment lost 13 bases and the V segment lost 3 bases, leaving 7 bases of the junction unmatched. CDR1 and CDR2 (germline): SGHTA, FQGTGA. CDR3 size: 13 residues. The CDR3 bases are TGTGCCAGCAGCTTCCGACAGGGGGCGATAGAGTATTTT. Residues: CASSFRQGAIEYF. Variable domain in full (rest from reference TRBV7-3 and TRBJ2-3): GAGVSQTPSNKVTEKGKYVELRCDPISGHTALYWYRQSLGQGPEFLIYFQGTGAADDSGLPNDRFFAVRPEGSVSTLKIQRTERGDSAVYLCASSFRQGAIEYFGPGTRLTVL.

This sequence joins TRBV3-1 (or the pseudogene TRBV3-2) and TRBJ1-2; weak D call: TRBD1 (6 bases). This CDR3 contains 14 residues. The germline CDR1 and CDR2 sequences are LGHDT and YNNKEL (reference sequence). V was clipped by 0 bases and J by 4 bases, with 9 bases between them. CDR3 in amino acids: CASSQEARGYGYTF. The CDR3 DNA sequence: TGTGCCAGCAGCCAAGAAGCCAGGGGCTATGGCTACACCTTC.

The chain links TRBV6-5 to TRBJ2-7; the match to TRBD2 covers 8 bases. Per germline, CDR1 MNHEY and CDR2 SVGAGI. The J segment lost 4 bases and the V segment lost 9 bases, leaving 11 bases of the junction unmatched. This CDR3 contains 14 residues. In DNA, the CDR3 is TGTGCCAGTAACCCTCCCGGGGGGGTTTACGAGCAGTACTTC. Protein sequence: CASNPPGGVYEQYF.

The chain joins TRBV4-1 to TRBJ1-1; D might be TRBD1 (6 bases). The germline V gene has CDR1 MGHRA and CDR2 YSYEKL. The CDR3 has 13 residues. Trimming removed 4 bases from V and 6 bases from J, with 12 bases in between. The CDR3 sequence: CASSPDSNPEAFF. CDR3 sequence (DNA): TGCGCCAGCAGCCCGGACAGTAACCCTGAAGCTTTCTTT.

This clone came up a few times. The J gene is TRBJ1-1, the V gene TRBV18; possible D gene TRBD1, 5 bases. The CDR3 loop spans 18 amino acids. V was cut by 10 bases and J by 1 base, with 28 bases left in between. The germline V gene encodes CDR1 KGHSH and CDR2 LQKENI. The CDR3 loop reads CATLTQGLASLPNTEAFF. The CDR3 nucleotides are TGTGCCACCCTCACCCAGGGATTAGCTTCCCTCCCGAACACTGAAGCTTTCTTT. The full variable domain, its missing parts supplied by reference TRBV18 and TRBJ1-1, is NAGVMQNPRHLVRRRGQEARLRCSPMKGHSHVYWYRQLPEEGLKFMVYLQKENIIDESGMPKERFSAEFPKEGPSILRIQQVVRGDSAAYFCATLTQGLASLPNTEAFFGQGTRLTVV.

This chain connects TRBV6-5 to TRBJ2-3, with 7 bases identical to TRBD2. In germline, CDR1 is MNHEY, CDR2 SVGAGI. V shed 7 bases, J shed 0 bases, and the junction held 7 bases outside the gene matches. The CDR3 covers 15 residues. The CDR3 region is CASTIAGRSTDTQYF. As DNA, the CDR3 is TGTGCCAGCACCATAGCGGGCCGTAGCACAGATACGCAGTATTTT.

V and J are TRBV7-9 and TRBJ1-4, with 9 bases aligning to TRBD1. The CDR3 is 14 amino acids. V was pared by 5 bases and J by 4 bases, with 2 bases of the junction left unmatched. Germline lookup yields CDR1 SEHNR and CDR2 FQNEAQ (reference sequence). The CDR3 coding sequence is TGTGCCAGCAGCCGGACAGGGGATAATGAAAAACTGTTTTTT. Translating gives CASSRTGDNEKLFF.

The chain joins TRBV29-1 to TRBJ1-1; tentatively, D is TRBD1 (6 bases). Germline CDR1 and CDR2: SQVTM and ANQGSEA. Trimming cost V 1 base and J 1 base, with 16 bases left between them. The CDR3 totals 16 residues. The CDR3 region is CSVEGQGIRENTEAFF. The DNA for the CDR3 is TGCAGCGTTGAAGGGCAGGGGATTAGGGAGAACACTGAAGCTTTCTTT.

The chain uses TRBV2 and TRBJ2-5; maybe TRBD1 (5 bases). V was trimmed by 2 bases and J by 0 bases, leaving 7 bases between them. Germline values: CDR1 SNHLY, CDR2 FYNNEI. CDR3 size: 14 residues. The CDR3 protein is CASSERQYQETQYF. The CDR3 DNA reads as TGTGCCAGCAGTGAAAGACAGTACCAAGAGACCCAGTACTTC.

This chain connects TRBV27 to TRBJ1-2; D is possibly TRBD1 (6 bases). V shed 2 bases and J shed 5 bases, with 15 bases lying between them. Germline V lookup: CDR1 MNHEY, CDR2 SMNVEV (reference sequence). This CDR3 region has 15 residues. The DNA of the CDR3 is TGTGCCAGCAGTTTACAACAGGGTGGAAAATATGGCTACACCTTC. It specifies CASSLQQGGKYGYTF.

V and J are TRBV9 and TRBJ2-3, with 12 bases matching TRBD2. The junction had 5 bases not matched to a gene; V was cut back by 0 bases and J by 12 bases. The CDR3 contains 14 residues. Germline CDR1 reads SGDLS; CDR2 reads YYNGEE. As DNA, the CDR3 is TGTGCCAGCAGCGTAGAGACTAGCGGGAGATCTCAGTATTTT. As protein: CASSVETSGRSQYF.

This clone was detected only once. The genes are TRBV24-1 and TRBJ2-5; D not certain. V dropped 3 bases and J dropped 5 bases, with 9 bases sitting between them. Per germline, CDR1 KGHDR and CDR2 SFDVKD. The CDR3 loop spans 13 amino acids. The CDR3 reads CATSDHTIETQYF. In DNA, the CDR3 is TGTGCCACCAGTGATCACACAATCGAGACCCAGTACTTC.

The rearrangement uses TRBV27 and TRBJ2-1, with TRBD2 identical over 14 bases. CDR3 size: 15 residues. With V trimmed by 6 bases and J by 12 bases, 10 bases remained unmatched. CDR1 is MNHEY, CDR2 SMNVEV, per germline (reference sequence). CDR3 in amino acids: CASSEGLAGELWQFF. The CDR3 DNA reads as TGTGCCAGCAGCGAGGGACTAGCGGGAGAGCTATGGCAGTTCTTC.

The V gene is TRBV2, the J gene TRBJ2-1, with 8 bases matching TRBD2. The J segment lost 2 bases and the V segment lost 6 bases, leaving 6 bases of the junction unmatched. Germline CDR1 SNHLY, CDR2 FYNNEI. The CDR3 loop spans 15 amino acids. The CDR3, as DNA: TGTGCCAGCAGAAGAGCGGGAGAAACCTACAATGAGCAGTTCTTC. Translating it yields CASRRAGETYNEQFF.

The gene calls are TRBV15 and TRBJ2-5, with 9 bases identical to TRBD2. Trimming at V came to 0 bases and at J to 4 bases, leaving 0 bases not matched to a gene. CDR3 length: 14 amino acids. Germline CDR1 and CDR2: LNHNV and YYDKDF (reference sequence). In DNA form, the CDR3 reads TGTGCCACCAGCAGAGAACTAGCGGGAGAGACCCAGTACTTC. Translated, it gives CATSRELAGETQYF.

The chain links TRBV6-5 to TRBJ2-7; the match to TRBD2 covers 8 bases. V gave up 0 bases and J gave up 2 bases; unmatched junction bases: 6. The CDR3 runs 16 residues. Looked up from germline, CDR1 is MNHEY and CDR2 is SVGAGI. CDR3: CASSYSNLAGTYEQYF. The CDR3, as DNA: TGTGCCAGCAGTTACTCTAACTTAGCGGGAACCTACGAGCAGTACTTC.

CDR3 DNA sequence: TGCGCCAGCAGCTTGTCTCGCGGTCTAGCGGGGTACGAGCAGTACTTC. This sequence encodes CASSLSRGLAGYEQYF. V gene TRBV5-1 combines with J gene TRBJ2-7, with 9 bases fitting TRBD2. The CDR3 extends over 16 amino acids. V lost 1 base, J lost 4 bases, and 9 bases stayed unmatched. Looked up from germline, CDR1 is SGHRS and CDR2 is YFSETQ.

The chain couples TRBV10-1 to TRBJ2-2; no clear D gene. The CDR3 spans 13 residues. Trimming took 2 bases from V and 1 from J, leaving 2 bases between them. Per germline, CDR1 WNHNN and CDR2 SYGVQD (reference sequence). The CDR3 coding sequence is TGCGCCAGCAGTGAGCGGAACACCGGGGAGCTGTTTTTT. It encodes CASSERNTGELFF.

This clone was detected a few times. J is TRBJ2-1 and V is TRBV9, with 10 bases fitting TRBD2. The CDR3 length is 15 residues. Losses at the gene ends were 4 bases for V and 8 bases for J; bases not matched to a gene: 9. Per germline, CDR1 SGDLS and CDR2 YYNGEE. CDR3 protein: CASSPRAGGRDEQFF. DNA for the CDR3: TGTGCCAGCAGCCCGCGAGCGGGAGGGAGAGATGAGCAGTTCTTC. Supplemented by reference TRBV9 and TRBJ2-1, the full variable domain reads DSGVTQTPKHLITATGQRVTLRCSPRSGDLSVYWYQQSLDQGLQFLIQYYNGEERAKGNILERFSAQQFPDLHSELNLSSLELGDSALYFCASSPRAGGRDEQFFGPGTRLTVL.

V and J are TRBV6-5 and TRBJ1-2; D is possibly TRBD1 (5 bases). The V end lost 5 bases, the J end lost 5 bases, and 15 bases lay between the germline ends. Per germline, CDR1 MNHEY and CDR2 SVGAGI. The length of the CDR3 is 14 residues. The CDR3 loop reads CASSRGHDTYGYTF. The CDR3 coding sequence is TGTGCCAGCAGTAGAGGACACGATACTTATGGCTACACCTTC.

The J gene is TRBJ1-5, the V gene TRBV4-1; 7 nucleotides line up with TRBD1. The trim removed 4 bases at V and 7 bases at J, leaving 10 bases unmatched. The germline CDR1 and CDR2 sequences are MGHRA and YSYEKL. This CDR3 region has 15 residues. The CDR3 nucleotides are TGCGCCAGCAGCCGAACAGGGGACAATCGACAGCCCCAGCATTTT. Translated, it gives CASSRTGDNRQPQHF.